The source of this T cell receptor beta chain is a study of blood T cell repertoires in COVID-19. The CDR3 sequence is 16 residues long. The trim removed 5 bases at V and 3 bases at J, leaving 12 bases unmatched. CDR1 and CDR2 (germline): GTSNPN, SVGIG (reference sequence). Participants were aged about 18 to 90 years from about two dozen US areas. Method: immunoSEQ multiplex PCR; TCRdb's copy keeps in-frame clones and lacks some. The repertoire includes some 400,000 clones, approximately 89% of them detected once, and 0.8% to 0.9% sits in the top ten. The specimen was PBMCs or T cells enriched from blood (not recorded which). This chain links TRBV30 with TRBJ2-2; 7 bases map to TRBD1. This clonotype was obtained from a woman between 40 and 55 years old who had been exposed to COVID-19. The chain's CDR3 is CAWRQPGTEDTGELFF. CDR3 sequence (DNA): TGTGCCTGGCGACAGCCCGGGACAGAAGACACCGGGGAGCTGTTTTTT.